This TCR beta chain was recovered during a study of T-cell memory formation after mild COVID-19. Across the study: The study found TCR clusters largely donor specific.

The CDR3 spans 13 residues. Germline lookup yields CDR1 SSHAT and CDR2 FNYEAQ (reference sequence). In this sample, this clonotype turned up a few times. The junction departs from germline at one end; a sequencing error may be responsible. TCRdb called the 5' RACE reads again in MiXCR, with one record for every CDR3 protein. Altogether fewer than 150,000 distinct CDR3 sequences are present, more than 13% being singletons, with the ten largest covering roughly 28%. The V and J genes are TRBV7-7 and TRBJ2-2; TRBD2 matches 7 bases. This receptor was identified in an adult woman who had mild COVID-19 (a few samples of this study predate the infection). Cell type and time point are not known. Source material: PBMCs or a T cell subset sorted from them (not recorded which). The CDR3 spells CASSFTSDGELFF. The CDR3 nucleotides read TGTGCTAGCAGCTTTACTAGCGACGGGGAGCTGTTTTTT.